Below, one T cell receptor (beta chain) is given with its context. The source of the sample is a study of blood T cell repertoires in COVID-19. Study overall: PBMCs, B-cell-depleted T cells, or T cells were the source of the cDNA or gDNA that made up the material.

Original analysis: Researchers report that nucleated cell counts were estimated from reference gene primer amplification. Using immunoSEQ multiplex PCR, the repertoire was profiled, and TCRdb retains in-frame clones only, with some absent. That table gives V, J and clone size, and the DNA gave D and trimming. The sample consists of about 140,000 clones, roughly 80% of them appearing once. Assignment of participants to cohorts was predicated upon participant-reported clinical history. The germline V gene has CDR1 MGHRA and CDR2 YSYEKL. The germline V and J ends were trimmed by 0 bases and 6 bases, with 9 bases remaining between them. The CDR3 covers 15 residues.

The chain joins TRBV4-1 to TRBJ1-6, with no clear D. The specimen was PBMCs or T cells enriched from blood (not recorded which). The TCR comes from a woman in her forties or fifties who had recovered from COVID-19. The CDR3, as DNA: TGCGCCAGCAGCCAAGATCGGCGGGTTAATTCACCCCTCCACTTT. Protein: CASSQDRRVNSPLHF.